This T cell receptor (beta chain) was recovered during a study of cytomegalovirus exposure and HLA in healthy donors. The germline CDR1 and CDR2 sequences are LGHNA and YSLEER. The CDR3 loop spans 14 amino acids. The V and J ends lost 1 base and 4 bases, in that order; junction bases with no gene match: 2. With regard to this clone: The antigen remains undetermined.

The repertoire was sequenced with immunoSEQ multiplex PCR; TCRdb's copy has only in-frame clones and lacks some. The table lists about 160,000 clones, less than 95% of them singletons. Findings of the study overall: High sensitivity and specificity were reportedly achieved when the classifier diagnosed cytomegalovirus status. Subsequent analysis showed first-cohort TCR clusters tending to co-occur in 120 validation repertoires. Overall, about 160 TCR beta chains were annotated as cytomegalovirus-associated.

Input material: PBMCs. This sequence was found in a woman between 18 and 29 years old in good health and CMV-seropositive. The V and J genes are TRBV4-3 and TRBJ1-2; TRBD1 matches at 8 bases. This CDR3 is CASSQAGQGYGYTF. The CDR3 region has the DNA TGCGCCAGCAGCCAAGCTGGACAGGGCTATGGCTACACCTTC.